These 11 T cell receptor beta chains were all obtained from the same sample, sequenced in a study of CD8 T cells in Susac syndrome. Random hexamers were used to reverse transcribe an amount of roughly 0.5 to 1 ug RNA. A single record per CDR3 protein comes from TCRdb applying MiXCR to the immunoSEQ multiplex PCR reads. Among 150,000 to 200,000 distinct CDR3 sequences, around 94% were seen once, and the ten largest hold under 0.15%. The sequencing sample was made of CD4+ T cells from PBMCs. The source of these receptors is a human donor in good health.

The V gene is TRBV20-1, the J gene TRBJ2-1, with D unclear. The CDR3 covers 14 residues. Between the trimmed V and J ends, which lost 1 base and 5 bases, there was a span of 12 bases. Looked up from germline, CDR1 is DFQATT and CDR2 is SNEGSKA (reference sequence). The CDR3 DNA is TGCAGTGCTAGAGTCCGACGTGAGCACAATGAGCAGTTCTTC. Its protein is CSARVRREHNEQFF.

This sequence joins TRBV20-1 and TRBJ2-5; a possible D gene is TRBD1 (6 bases). Deletions cut 5 bases from V and 0 bases from J, with 10 bases between. The CDR3 has 13 residues. Germline V CDR1 and CDR2: DFQATT, SNEGSKA (reference sequence). The CDR3 reads CSAYRQDQETQYF. As DNA, the CDR3 is TGCAGTGCTTACCGACAGGACCAAGAGACCCAGTACTTC.

The J gene is TRBJ1-1, the V gene TRBV4-3, with TRBD1 matching over 8 bases. V was pared by 3 bases and J by 10 bases, with 7 bases of the junction left unmatched. Germline lookup yields CDR1 LGHNA and CDR2 YSLEER. CDR3 length: 13 amino acids. CDR3 sequence reads: CASSQADRARAFF. The DNA of the CDR3 is TGCGCCAGCAGCCAGGCGGACAGGGCGAGAGCTTTCTTT.

The chain combines TRBV7-2 with TRBJ1-4; 7 bases agree with TRBD1. The CDR3 extends over 13 amino acids. V shed 5 bases, J shed 11 bases, and the junction held 8 bases outside the gene matches. Looked up from germline, CDR1 is SGHTA and CDR2 is FQGNSA. The CDR3: CASSADRDRKLFF. CDR3 sequence (DNA): TGTGCCAGCAGCGCAGACAGGGATCGGAAACTGTTTTTT.

The CDR3 DNA follows: TGTGCCAGCAGCCACTGGGGACAGGGGACCCAAGAGACCCAGTACTTC. Its protein is CASSHWGQGTQETQYF. This rearrangement joins TRBV14 to TRBJ2-5; 10 bases map to TRBD1. Germline V gene data show CDR1 as SGHDN and CDR2 as FVKESK. Unmatched junction bases numbered 5, after V lost 3 bases and J lost 1 base. The CDR3 consists of 16 residues.

This clonotype appeared once. J is TRBJ1-2 and V is TRBV12-3 or TRBV12-4; the D is unclear. Trimming removed 6 bases from V and 8 bases from J, with 10 bases in between. The CDR3 contains 11 residues. CDR3 sequence reads: CASSYRNGYTF. The CDR3 coding sequence is TGTGCCAGCAGCTATAGGAACGGCTACACCTTC.

The chain employs TRBV7-3 and TRBJ2-5; possible D gene TRBD2, 6 bases. Trimming took off 5 bases at V and 5 bases at J, with 12 bases between the two ends. The germline CDR1 and CDR2 sequences are SGHTA and FQGTGA. CDR3 size: 13 residues. The CDR3 sequence: CASSHGGEETQYF. As DNA, the CDR3 is TGTGCCAGCAGCCACGGGGGTGAGGAGACCCAGTACTTC.

The CDR3 sequence: CASSQVNTEAFF. The CDR3 region has the DNA TGTGCCAGCAGCCAGGTGAACACTGAAGCTTTCTTT. The genes are TRBV3-1 and TRBJ1-1; D not resolved. The ends were cut back, 3 bases at V and 0 bases at J, with 2 bases in the middle. The V gene's germline CDR1 is LGHDT and CDR2 YNNKEL (reference sequence). CDR3 length: 12 residues.

The genes are TRBV12-3 or TRBV12-4 and TRBJ2-2; D ambiguous. V was shortened by 0 bases and J by 4 bases, with 9 bases between the two germline ends. The CDR3 extends over 15 amino acids. The CDR3 region is CASSLARVITGELFF. DNA of the CDR3: TGTGCCAGCAGTTTAGCTAGGGTTATCACCGGGGAGCTGTTTTTT.

The V gene is TRBV29-1, the J gene TRBJ1-2; D remains ambiguous. Germline loops: CDR1 SQVTM, CDR2 ANQGSEA. Trimming removed 7 bases from V and 3 bases from J, with 12 bases in between. This CDR3 comprises 12 residues. The CDR3 DNA sequence: TGCAGCGCTCGTGGCGACTACTATGGCTACACCTTC. Translated: CSARGDYYGYTF.

The CDR3 nucleotides read TGTGCCAGCAGTTTCAACAGGGCGGACAATGAGCAGTTCTTC. Protein: CASSFNRADNEQFF. The genes are TRBV6-2 or TRBV6-3 and TRBJ2-1, with D possibly matching TRBD1 (6 bases). This CDR3 is built from 14 residues. Germline-derived CDR1 and CDR2 are MNHEY and SVGEGT. V was trimmed by 4 bases and J by 5 bases, leaving 12 bases between them.